The 5 T cell receptor beta chains listed next were all sequenced from one sample in a study of control samples from healthy donors and cancer patients. The assay was immunoSEQ multiplex PCR, and TCRdb's table has in-frame clones only and misses some. The sample lists 150,000 or so clones; 85% to 95% were seen once. The sequenced sample was blood. All receptors come from a man over 45 in good health.

The chain uses TRBV7-9 and TRBJ2-2, with a possible D match to TRBD1 (5 bases). This CDR3 comprises 14 residues. The germline V gene has CDR1 SEHNR and CDR2 FQNEAQ (reference sequence). The germline V and J ends were trimmed by 1 base and 4 bases, with 7 bases remaining between them. The CDR3 nucleotides read TGTGCCAGCAGCTTAGTTGGGGCCACCGGGGAGCTGTTTTTT. The encoded protein is CASSLVGATGELFF. The full variable domain, in which reference TRBV7-9 and TRBJ2-2 provide the parts outside the CDR3, is DTGVSQNPRHKITKRGQNVTFRCDPISEHNRLYWYRQTLGQGPEFLTYFQNEAQLEKSRLLSDRFSAERPKGSFSTLEIQRTEQGDSAMYLCASSLVGATGELFFGEGSRLTVL.

V gene TRBV5-1 combines with J gene TRBJ2-3, with TRBD1 identical over 7 bases. This CDR3 region has 18 residues. Germline CDR1 reads SGHRS; CDR2 reads YFSETQ. With 4 bases clipped from V and 1 base from J, the junction kept 15 bases outside the gene matches. The DNA for the CDR3 is TGCGCCAGCAGCAACTTGATCCCCGGGACAGTTGGCACAGATACGCAGTATTTT. Its translation: CASSNLIPGTVGTDTQYF.

This chain uses TRBV4-2 with TRBJ1-6; 11 positions match TRBD1. The CDR3 runs 16 residues. V was pared by 0 bases and J by 7 bases, with 2 bases of the junction left unmatched. The germline V gene has CDR1 LGHNA and CDR2 YNFKEQ. Written as DNA, the CDR3 is TGTGCCAGCAGCCAAGATCGGGACAGGGGGAATTCACCCCTCCACTTT. Translation: CASSQDRDRGNSPLHF.

This clone was seen a single time. This sequence joins TRBV4-1 and TRBJ2-3, with D tentatively TRBD2 (6 bases). V shed 6 bases and J shed 4 bases, with 11 bases lying between them. The CDR3 runs 13 residues. CDR1 is MGHRA and CDR2 is YSYEKL in the germline V gene. Here the CDR3 DNA reads TGCGCCAGCAGTCCCGGGAGAGCAGATACGCAGTATTTT. Encoded protein: CASSPGRADTQYF.

Here the CDR3 reads CASTRTSLIYEQYF. The CDR3 nucleotides are TGTGCCAGCACCCGGACTAGCCTTATCTACGAGCAGTACTTC. V is TRBV6-5 and J is TRBJ2-7, with 8 bases aligning to TRBD2. V was clipped by 7 bases and J by 3 bases; unmatched bases: 8. Germline-derived CDR1 and CDR2 are MNHEY and SVGAGI. The CDR3 totals 14 residues.